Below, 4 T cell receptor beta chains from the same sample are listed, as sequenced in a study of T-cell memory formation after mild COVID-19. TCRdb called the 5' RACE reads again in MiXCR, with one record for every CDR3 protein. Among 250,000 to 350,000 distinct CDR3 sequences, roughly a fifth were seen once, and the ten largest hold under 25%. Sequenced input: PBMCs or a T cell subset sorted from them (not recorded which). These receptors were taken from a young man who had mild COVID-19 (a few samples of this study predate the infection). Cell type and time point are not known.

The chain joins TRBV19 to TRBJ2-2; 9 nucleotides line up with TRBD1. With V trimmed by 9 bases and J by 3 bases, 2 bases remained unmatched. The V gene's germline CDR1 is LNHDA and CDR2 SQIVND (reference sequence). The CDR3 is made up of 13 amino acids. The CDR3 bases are TGTGCCAGGGGGACAGGGTACACCGGGGAGCTGTTTTTT. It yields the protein CARGTGYTGELFF.

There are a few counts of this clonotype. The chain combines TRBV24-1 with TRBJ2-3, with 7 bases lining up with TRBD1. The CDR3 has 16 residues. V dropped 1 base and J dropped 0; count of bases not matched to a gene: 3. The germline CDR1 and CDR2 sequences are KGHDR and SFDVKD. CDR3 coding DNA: TGTGCCACCAGTGATTTCCAGGGGGTAAGCACAGATACGCAGTATTTT. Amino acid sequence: CATSDFQGVSTDTQYF.

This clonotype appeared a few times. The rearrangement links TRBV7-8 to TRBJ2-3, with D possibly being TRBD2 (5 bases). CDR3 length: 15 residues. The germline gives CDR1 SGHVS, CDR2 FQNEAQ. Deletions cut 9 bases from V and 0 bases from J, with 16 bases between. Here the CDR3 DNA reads TGTGCCAGTCGCACTCCGGGATCGAGCACAGATACGCAGTATTTT. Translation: CASRTPGSSTDTQYF.

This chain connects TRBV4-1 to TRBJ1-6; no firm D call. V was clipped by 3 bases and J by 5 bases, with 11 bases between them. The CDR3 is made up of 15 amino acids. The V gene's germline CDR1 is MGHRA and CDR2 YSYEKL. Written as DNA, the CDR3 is TGCGCCAGCAGCCATGCCGACTGGAATAATTCACCCCTCCACTTT. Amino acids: CASSHADWNNSPLHF.